The rows below give T cell receptor beta chains drawn from one sample of a study of cytomegalovirus exposure and HLA in healthy donors. Assay: immunoSEQ multiplex PCR; the TCRdb copy retains only in-frame clones and omits some. The sample includes some 160,000 clones, roughly 88% of them seen just once. Sample: PBMCs. The receptors stem from a woman between 18 and 29 years old in good health and CMV-seronegative. Each CDR3 is given with its conserved first and last residue. A D gene is named only where the DNA matches it firmly. Only part of the rows carry a size: once, few, many, or a class if the clone is expanded.

cdr3_aa,cdr3_nt,clone_size,v_call,d_call,j_call
CASSLDGTSGNEQFF,TGCGCCAGCAGCTTGGATGGGACTAGCGGCAATGAGCAGTTCTTC,.,TRBV5-1,TRBD2,TRBJ2-1
CASSDGVAADTQYF,TGTGCCAGCAGTGACGGGGTAGCGGCAGATACGCAGTATTTT,few,TRBV6-1,.,TRBJ2-3
CASSFDRGNEKLFF,TGTGCCAGCAGCTTTGACAGGGGAAATGAAAAACTGTTTTTT,.,TRBV11-2,TRBD1,TRBJ1-4
CASSGWEETQYF,TGCGCCAGTTCGGGGTGGGAGGAGACCCAGTACTTC,.,TRBV4-1,.,TRBJ2-5
CASSLDGTGSRNEQYF,TGTGCCAGCAGCTTAGACGGGACAGGGTCGAGAAACGAGCAGTACTTC,.,TRBV7-2,TRBD1,TRBJ2-7
CAISGRQGSYEQYF,TGTGCCATCAGTGGGCGACAGGGATCCTACGAGCAGTACTTC,.,TRBV10-3,TRBD1,TRBJ2-7
CVRSLDWGLTGRGETQYF,TGTGTCAGAAGCTTAGATTGGGGGCTGACAGGCCGGGGAGAGACCCAGTACTTC,.,TRBV7-5,.,TRBJ2-5
CASSNENSYEQYF,TGTGCCAGCTCAAATGAGAACTCCTACGAGCAGTACTTC,.,TRBV18,.,TRBJ2-7
CASSVESPGGRFLTGELFF,TGTGCCAGCAGCGTAGAAAGTCCGGGGGGGCGTTTCCTTACCGGGGAGCTGTTTTTT,.,TRBV9,TRBD2,TRBJ2-2
CASSSATGGRAFF,TGTGCCAGCAGCTCCGCTACAGGGGGCAGGGCTTTCTTT,once,TRBV5-4,TRBD1,TRBJ1-1
CVSSIGEGIYEKLFF,TGTGTCAGTAGTATAGGGGAGGGGATTTATGAAAAACTGTTTTTT,.,TRBV19,.,TRBJ1-4
CASSLPRDIGNTEAFF,TGTGCCAGCAGCCTGCCCCGGGACATCGGGAACACTGAAGCTTTCTTT,once,TRBV28,.,TRBJ1-1
CSVGWAINEQFF,TGCAGCGTTGGGTGGGCCATCAATGAGCAGTTCTTC,.,TRBV29-1,.,TRBJ2-1
CASSGSEAGYGYTF,TGTGCCAGCAGTGGCTCCGAAGCGGGCTATGGCTACACCTTC,.,TRBV6-5,.,TRBJ1-2
CASSQEMGQTYGYTF,TGTGCCAGCAGCCAAGAAATGGGACAGACCTATGGCTACACCTTC,few,TRBV11-2,TRBD1,TRBJ1-2
CAISGGPRGDEQYF,TGTGCCATCAGTGGGGGCCCCAGGGGGGACGAGCAGTACTTC,.,TRBV10-3,.,TRBJ2-7
CASSFYAAASDTQYF,TGTGCCAGCAGCTTCTATGCGGCAGCCTCAGATACGCAGTATTTT,.,TRBV7-8,.,TRBJ2-3
CASRLLVGETQYF,TGTGCCAGCAGATTACTAGTGGGAGAGACCCAGTACTTC,.,TRBV7-9,.,TRBJ2-5
CASSLAQGGGTEAFF,TGTGCCAGCAGCTTAGCTCAAGGGGGCGGCACTGAAGCTTTCTTT,.,TRBV7-9,TRBD1,TRBJ1-1
CASSQRQGAFVGYTF,TGTGCCAGCAGTCAAAGACAGGGGGCATTTGTAGGCTACACCTTC,.,TRBV6-1,TRBD1,TRBJ1-2
CASSPGQGRGQPQHF,TGTGCCAGCAGCCCAGGACAGGGGCGGGGGCAGCCCCAGCATTTT,.,TRBV11-3,TRBD1,TRBJ1-5
CASSSGATNTEAFF,TGTGCCAGCTCATCTGGGGCAACAAACACTGAAGCTTTCTTT,.,TRBV18,.,TRBJ1-1
CASSLGGGDLGGYTF,TGTGCCAGCAGTTTAGGAGGGGGGGATTTAGGAGGCTACACCTTC,.,TRBV27,.,TRBJ1-2
CASSGGARSYEQYF,TGTGCCAGCAGTGGGGGAGCCCGCTCCTACGAGCAGTACTTC,.,TRBV6-1,.,TRBJ2-7
CASSKPGQGLGGELFF,TGTGCCAGCAGTAAGCCGGGACAGGGGTTGGGCGGGGAGCTGTTTTTT,.,TRBV28,TRBD1,TRBJ2-2
CASSEPGGAANGYTF,TGTGCCAGCAGCGAACCCGGGGGGGCGGCTAATGGCTACACCTTC,.,TRBV25-1,.,TRBJ1-2
CASSLELAGSKNIQYF,TGTGCCAGCAGCTTAGAACTAGCCGGAAGTAAAAACATTCAGTACTTC,.,TRBV7-8,.,TRBJ2-4
CASSEGQKNIQYF,TGCGCCAGCAGTGAGGGACAGAAAAACATTCAGTACTTC,.,TRBV10-2,.,TRBJ2-4
CAWKRGQGRYEQYF,TGTGCCTGGAAAAGGGGACAGGGGAGGTACGAGCAGTACTTC,.,TRBV30,TRBD1,TRBJ2-7
CAPGGQGGGTIYF,TGTGCCCCCGGTGGGCAGGGAGGTGGCACCATATATTTT,.,TRBV2,.,TRBJ1-3
CASSSKPGSRYAF,TGTGCCAGCAGTTCTAAGCCCGGGTCTCGCTACGCCTTC,.,TRBV27,.,TRBJ1-2
CASSYQGGGYQETQYF,TGTGCCAGCAGTTACCAAGGGGGTGGGTATCAAGAGACCCAGTACTTC,.,TRBV6-6,.,TRBJ2-5
CASSVSPRTGEAFF,TGTGCCAGCAGCGTATCCCCCCGGACAGGTGAAGCTTTCTTT,few,TRBV9,TRBD1,TRBJ1-1
CASSLALRSETQYF,TGTGCCAGCAGCTTAGCGCTCAGATCAGAGACCCAGTACTTC,few,TRBV11-3,.,TRBJ2-5
CASSRRRFKGGGNQPQHF,TGTGCCAGCTCCCGACGCCGCTTCAAAGGGGGAGGCAATCAGCCCCAGCATTTT,.,TRBV28,.,TRBJ1-5
CSSSSDRALSGNTIYF,TGTTCCAGCAGCTCGGACAGAGCCCTCTCTGGAAACACCATATATTTT,once,TRBV7-9,.,TRBJ1-3
CASSPGTGGGGNEKLFF,TGCGCCAGCAGCCCCGGGACAGGGGGAGGGGGTAATGAAAAACTGTTTTTT,once,TRBV5-1,TRBD1,TRBJ1-4
CASRPQGLTNYGYTF,TGTGCCAGCAGACCACAGGGATTAACCAACTATGGCTACACCTTC,.,TRBV28,.,TRBJ1-2
CATSRDVGSGANVLTF,TGTGCCACCAGCAGAGATGTCGGCTCTGGGGCCAACGTCCTGACTTTC,.,TRBV15,.,TRBJ2-6
CSARGLAGSETQYF,TGCAGCGCCCGGGGACTAGCGGGGAGTGAGACCCAGTACTTC,.,TRBV29-1,TRBD2,TRBJ2-5
CASRGQSREAFF,TGCGCCAGTAGGGGACAGTCTCGTGAAGCTTTCTTT,.,TRBV4-1,TRBD1,TRBJ1-1
CASSQDLTGGQPQHF,TGTGCCAGCAGCCAAGATCTGACAGGGGGTCAGCCCCAGCATTTT,.,TRBV4-2,TRBD1,TRBJ1-5
CASSERETGTNYGYTF,TGTGCCAGCAGTGAAAGGGAGACAGGGACTAACTATGGCTACACCTTC,.,TRBV6-1,TRBD1,TRBJ1-2
CAALTSAGTGTRGYTF,TGTGCCGCACTTACTTCCGCCGGGACAGGGACTAGGGGCTACACCTTC,.,TRBV30,TRBD1,TRBJ1-2
CASSEGTDQETQYF,TGTGCCAGCAGCGAAGGGACAGACCAAGAGACCCAGTACTTC,.,TRBV11-3,TRBD1,TRBJ2-5
CATCLQAGYSYNSPLHF,TGTGCCACCTGCCTCCAGGCGGGTTACTCCTATAATTCACCCCTCCACTTT,.,TRBV28,.,TRBJ1-6
CASSVGVWKREERSAGANVLTF,TGTGCCAGCAGCGTAGGGGTTTGGAAGAGGGAGGAAAGGAGCGCTGGGGCCAACGTCCTGACTTTC,.,TRBV9,.,TRBJ2-6
CAISARQGASETQYF,TGTGCCATCAGTGCGAGACAGGGGGCGAGCGAGACCCAGTACTTC,.,TRBV10-3,TRBD1,TRBJ2-5
CASIQTLSNQPQHF,TGTGCCAGCATCCAGACACTTAGCAATCAGCCCCAGCATTTT,once,TRBV7-6,.,TRBJ1-5
CASSGTGGAGTEAFF,TGCGCCAGCAGCGGTACAGGGGGCGCGGGCACTGAAGCTTTCTTT,.,TRBV5-1,TRBD1,TRBJ1-1